This T cell receptor (beta chain) was found in a study of T cell therapy after organ transplantation. Drug-resistant or recurrent cytomegalovirus affected these solid-organ transplant recipient patients. The ends were cut back, 0 bases at V and 3 bases at J, with 9 bases in the middle. The CDR3 runs to 14 residues. CDR1 and CDR2 from the germline V gene are PRHDT and FYEKMQ (reference sequence). Study observations and caveats: Confounding by concurrent antirejection or antiviral medications was not assessed.

Turning to this clone: Its specificity is unknown.

Libraries were prepared by immunoSEQ multiplex PCR; TCRdb keeps only in-frame clonotypes and omits some of them. The sample contains 40,000 to 60,000 clones, approximately 94% of which appear only once. Sequencing used CD8+ T cells from blood, obtained before autologous CMV-specific T cell therapy. The chain carries TRBV13 and TRBJ2-7; D not certain. This sequence originates from a human patient who had received a solid organ transplant and had CMV disease. CDR3 in DNA: TGTGCCAGCAGCTTAGGCCGTCGGCGCTACGAGCAGTACTTC. This sequence encodes CASSLGRRRYEQYF.